The rows below give T cell receptor beta chains drawn from one sample of a study of cytomegalovirus exposure and HLA in healthy donors. Clones were sequenced by immunoSEQ multiplex PCR, and TCRdb holds only the in-frame ones, with some missing. The profile shows approximately 210,000 clones, over 70% of them singletons. Sample: PBMCs. These receptors came from a man aged 25-45 years in good health and CMV-seronegative. Each CDR3 is given with its conserved first and last residue. The D gene is left open where the match is weak. The size entry is marked missing in some rows and otherwise reads once, few, many or a size class.

TRBD2	TRBJ2-2	.	TRBV29-1	CSVQAGDNTGELFF	TGCAGCGTCCAAGCGGGAGACAACACCGGGGAGCTGTTTTTT
.	TRBJ2-3	.	TRBV29-1	CSVDLRGSTDTQYF	TGCAGCGTTGATCTGCGGGGTAGCACAGATACGCAGTATTTT
TRBD2	TRBJ2-5	.	TRBV29-1	CSVGRGSAETQYF	TGCAGCGTTGGGCGGGGGTCGGCGGAGACCCAGTACTTC
.	TRBJ2-5	.	TRBV6-5	CASRPQGGQETQYF	TGTGCCAGCAGACCTCAGGGAGGACAAGAGACCCAGTACTTC
.	TRBJ2-3	.	TRBV7-9	CASSLVGSTDTQYF	TGTGCCAGCAGCTTAGTGGGCAGCACAGATACGCAGTATTTT
.	TRBJ2-4	.	TRBV27	CASSLSGKNIQYF	TGTGCCAGCAGTTTATCCGGGAAAAACATTCAGTACTTC
.	TRBJ2-7	.	TRBV28	CASSLFGEQYF	TGTGCCAGCAGTTTATTCGGCGAGCAGTACTTC
TRBD2	TRBJ2-2	.	TRBV5-4	CASSPPPSGRNTGELFF	TGTGCCAGCAGCCCGCCCCCTAGCGGGAGGAACACCGGGGAGCTGTTTTTT
TRBD1	TRBJ2-3	.	TRBV9	CASSVYGTGITDTQYF	TGTGCCAGCAGCGTATACGGGACAGGGATCACAGATACGCAGTATTTT
.	TRBJ1-1	.	TRBV19	CASSSAAGTEAFF	TGTGCCAGTTCCAGTGCGGCGGGGACTGAAGCTTTCTTT
.	TRBJ2-3	.	TRBV18	CASSPQGGVRTDTQYF	TGTGCCAGCTCACCCCAGGGTGGGGTACGTACAGATACGCAGTATTTT
TRBD1	TRBJ2-2	.	TRBV28	CASSLFPTTGRMGELFF	TGTGCCAGCAGTTTATTCCCCACGACAGGGCGCATGGGGGAGCTGTTTTTT
TRBD1	TRBJ2-7	once	TRBV28	CASSWTGVVYEQYF	TGTGCCAGCAGTTGGACAGGGGTTGTGTACGAACAGTACTTC
TRBD1	TRBJ2-4	.	TRBV9	CASSDGTENIQYF	TGTGCCAGCAGCGACGGGACAGAAAACATTCAGTACTTC
.	TRBJ2-7	.	TRBV28	CASSLGLANYGQYF	TGTGCCAGCAGTTTGGGGCTAGCGAACTACGGGCAGTACTTC
TRBD2	TRBJ2-5	.	TRBV29-1	CSVHAGGGGKTQYF	TGCAGCGTTCACGCGGGCGGGGGGGGAAAGACCCAGTACTTC
TRBD1	TRBJ1-1	.	TRBV25-1	CASPSEWTGGMNTEAFF	TGTGCCAGCCCCAGCGAGTGGACAGGGGGGATGAACACTGAAGCTTTCTTT
TRBD1	TRBJ1-2	.	TRBV28	CASSLGRDRGLVDYGYTF	TGTGCCAGCAGTTTAGGCAGGGACAGGGGGCTTGTGGACTATGGCTACACCTTC
.	TRBJ1-1	.	TRBV6-5	CASSYGRLLNTEAFF	TGTGCCAGCAGTTACGGAAGACTGCTGAACACTGAAGCTTTCTTT
.	TRBJ2-1	.	TRBV6-1	CASSEGSSGLYNEQFF	TGTGCCAGCAGTGAAGGGTCCAGCGGACTCTACAATGAGCAGTTCTTC
.	TRBJ1-3	.	TRBV10-3	CAIREGATGNTIYF	TGTGCCATCAGGGAAGGAGCGACTGGAAACACCATATATTTT
TRBD2	TRBJ2-1	.	TRBV11-2	CASSFLFSGSSYNEQFF	TGTGCCAGCAGCTTCCTCTTCAGCGGGAGCTCCTACAATGAGCAGTTCTTC
TRBD1	TRBJ1-5	.	TRBV27	CATRDRGNGNQPQHF	TGTGCCACCAGGGACAGGGGAAACGGCAATCAGCCCCAGCATTTT
.	TRBJ1-2	.	TRBV2	CASSDGANYGYTF	TGTGCCAGCAGTGACGGAGCTAACTATGGCTACACCTTC
.	TRBJ2-1	.	TRBV27	CASSLSWANNEQFF	TGTGCCAGCAGTTTATCTTGGGCAAACAATGAGCAGTTCTTC
.	TRBJ2-7	.	TRBV28	CASSLPGLGGPYEQYF	TGTGCCAGCAGTTTACCGGGACTCGGAGGCCCCTACGAGCAGTACTTC
.	TRBJ2-1	once	TRBV5-4	CASSLAFSGNYNEQFF	TGTGCCAGCAGCTTGGCCTTTAGCGGAAATTACAATGAGCAGTTCTTC
TRBD1	TRBJ1-1	.	TRBV6-1	CASSGQGWNTEAFF	TGTGCCAGCAGCGGACAGGGGTGGAACACTGAAGCTTTCTTT
TRBD1	TRBJ2-7	.	TRBV19	CASSMGTYRTGKGYEQYF	TGTGCCAGTAGTATGGGGACGTACCGGACAGGCAAAGGGTACGAGCAGTACTTC
.	TRBJ1-1	.	TRBV30	CAWKGGVGGTEAFF	TGTGCCTGGAAGGGTGGGGTCGGGGGCACTGAAGCTTTCTTT
.	TRBJ1-1	.	TRBV6-4	CASSDLGIKGMNTEAFF	TGTGCCAGCAGTGACTTAGGTATTAAGGGGATGAACACTGAAGCTTTCTTT
.	TRBJ1-1	.	TRBV7-8	CASSINSGAMNTEAFF	TGTGCCAGCAGCATAAACTCAGGGGCTATGAACACTGAAGCTTTCTTT
TRBD2	TRBJ2-7	.	TRBV9	CASSVGGGGTYEQYF	TGTGCCAGCAGCGTAGGCGGGGGGGGAACCTACGAGCAGTACTTC
.	TRBJ2-7	.	TRBV7-9	CASSSEDFYEQYF	TGTGCCAGCAGCTCAGAAGACTTCTACGAGCAGTACTTC
.	TRBJ1-1	.	TRBV7-2	CASSWGGSANTEAFF	TGTGCCAGCAGCTGGGGAGGATCCGCGAACACTGAAGCTTTCTTT
TRBD1	TRBJ1-5	.	TRBV29-1	CSVADRGKSAQHF	TGCAGCGTCGCCGACAGGGGGAAAAGTGCCCAGCATTTT
TRBD2	TRBJ2-1	.	TRBV27	CASSSGLAGYDEQFF	TGTGCCAGCAGTTCAGGACTAGCGGGTTATGATGAGCAGTTCTTC
.	TRBJ2-7	.	TRBV28	CASSSPVAYEQYF	TGTGCCAGCAGTTCCCCGGTTGCCTACGAGCAGTACTTC
.	TRBJ1-5	.	TRBV28	CASSQGRGSSNQPQHF	TGTGCCAGCAGCCAGGGGAGGGGGTCCAGCAATCAGCCCCAGCATTTT
TRBD2	TRBJ2-5	few	TRBV29-1	CSVAAGARETQYF	TGCAGCGTCGCAGCGGGAGCCCGGGAGACCCAGTACTTC
TRBD1	TRBJ1-1	.	TRBV7-2	CASSSQKTGGSKAFF	TGTGCCAGCAGCTCGCAAAAGACAGGGGGCAGCAAAGCTTTCTTT
TRBD1	TRBJ2-1	.	TRBV25-1	CASRDRGRGNEQFF	TGTGCCAGTCGGGACAGGGGGCGCGGAAATGAGCAGTTCTTC
TRBD2	TRBJ2-3	.	TRBV5-1	CASSLAAGGGDTQYF	TGCGCCAGCAGCTTGGCGGCGGGGGGAGGAGATACGCAGTATTTT
TRBD1	TRBJ2-1	.	TRBV18	CASSPDRGSYNEQFF	TGTGCCAGCTCACCGGACAGGGGTTCCTACAATGAGCAGTTCTTC
.	TRBJ2-7	.	TRBV4-2	CASSPRPREDEQYF	TGTGCCAGCAGCCCCCGACCAAGGGAGGACGAGCAGTACTTC
TRBD1	TRBJ2-1	.	TRBV18	CASSRRDSYNEQFF	TGTGCCAGCTCCCGCCGGGACAGTTACAATGAGCAGTTCTTC
.	TRBJ1-3	few	TRBV2	CASSVGGSGGNTIYF	TGTGCCAGCAGTGTTGGGGGGTCAGGAGGAAACACCATATATTTT
TRBD2	TRBJ2-1	.	TRBV15	CATSRTSGESEFF	TGTGCCACCAGCAGGACTAGCGGTGAGTCGGAGTTCTTC
TRBD1	TRBJ1-5	.	TRBV5-6	CASNTWTGTRGVNQPQHF	TGTGCCAGCAACACGTGGACAGGGACACGGGGAGTAAATCAGCCCCAGCATTTT
.	TRBJ1-1	.	TRBV27	CASTRRVGTEAFF	TGTGCCAGCACGAGGAGGGTAGGAACTGAAGCTTTCTTT
.	TRBJ2-3	.	TRBV5-1	CASSTPTSTDTQYF	TGCGCCAGCAGCACCCCGACAAGCACAGATACGCAGTATTTT
TRBD1	TRBJ2-7	.	TRBV29-1	CSVGKQMGQTRQQYF	TGCAGCGTTGGAAAACAGATGGGACAGACGAGGCAGCAGTACTTC